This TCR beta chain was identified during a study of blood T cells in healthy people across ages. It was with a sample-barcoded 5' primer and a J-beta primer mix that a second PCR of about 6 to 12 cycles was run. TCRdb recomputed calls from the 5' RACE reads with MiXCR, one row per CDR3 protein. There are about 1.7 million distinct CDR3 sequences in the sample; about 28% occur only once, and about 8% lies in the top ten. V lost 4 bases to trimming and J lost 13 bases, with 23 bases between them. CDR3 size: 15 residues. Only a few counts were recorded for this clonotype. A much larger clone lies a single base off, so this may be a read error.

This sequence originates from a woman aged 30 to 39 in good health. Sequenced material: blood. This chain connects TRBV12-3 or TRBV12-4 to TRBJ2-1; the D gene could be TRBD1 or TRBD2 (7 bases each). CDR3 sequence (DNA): TGTGCCAGCAGTTCCTCAGGGGGGGCCAAAAACATTCAGTTCTTC. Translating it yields CASSSSGGAKNIQFF.